The 7 T cell receptor beta chains presented below share a single source sample, sequenced in a study of early T cells in non-severe SARS-CoV-2 infection. Each CDR3 protein gets one entry after TCRdb re-called the 5' RACE reads with MiXCR. The sample consists of tens of thousands of distinct CDR3 sequences, more than 10% of them appearing once. Source: whole blood, taken at baseline. Receptors were obtained from an adult who was a healthcare worker with PCR-confirmed SARS-CoV-2 infection or an uninfected control (not recorded which).

The sample holds a few counts of this clonotype. The gene calls are TRBV12-3 or TRBV12-4 and TRBJ1-5, with a possible D match to TRBD1 (5 bases). This CDR3 is 15 amino acids long. Trimming took 2 bases from V and 5 from J, leaving 13 bases between them. This CDR3 reads CASSLRGAGYQPQHF. CDR3 coding DNA: TGTGCCAGCAGTTTAAGGGGAGCGGGGTATCAGCCCCAGCATTTT.

This clonotype has more than one count but fewer than ten. The chain employs TRBV6-5 and TRBJ2-7; D not certain. This CDR3 comprises 14 residues. The ends were cut back, 0 bases at V and 5 bases at J, with 11 bases in the middle. CDR1 and CDR2 (germline): MNHEY, SVGAGI. This CDR3 is CASSYSNLNHEQYF. The CDR3 nucleotides read TGTGCCAGCAGTTACTCGAATCTGAACCACGAGCAGTACTTC.

This clonotype came up many times. The chain is built from TRBV7-9 and TRBJ2-7; unclear D gene. This CDR3 is 13 amino acids long. The V and J ends lost 4 bases and 0 bases respectively, with 7 bases between them. CDR1 is SEHNR and CDR2 is FQNEAQ in the germline V gene (reference sequence). The CDR3 coding sequence is TGTGCCAGCAGCTCGCTCCGCTCCTACGAGCAGTACTTC. Translated, it gives CASSSLRSYEQYF.

V gene TRBV19 combines with J gene TRBJ2-1, with a possible D match to TRBD2 (5 bases). The germline V gene encodes CDR1 LNHDA and CDR2 SQIVND (reference sequence). CDR3 length: 13 amino acids. V shed 4 bases and J shed 6 bases, with 10 bases lying between them. In nucleotides, the CDR3 is TGTGCCAGTAGTAGTAGGACTGGCAATGAGCAGTTCTTC. Translated, it gives CASSSRTGNEQFF.

This clonotype was found many times. The V gene is TRBV5-1, the J gene TRBJ2-2; 7 bases align to TRBD1. The germline gives CDR1 SGHRS, CDR2 YFSETQ. CDR3 length equals 14 residues. After removal of 0 bases from V and 5 bases from J, the junction contained 1 base not matched to a gene. Here the CDR3 DNA reads TGCGCCAGCAGCTTGGGACAGGGAACCGGGGAGCTGTTTTTT. Protein sequence: CASSLGQGTGELFF.

There are a few counts of this clonotype. The chain joins TRBV7-3 to TRBJ2-5, with D perhaps TRBD2 (5 bases). CDR1 and CDR2 (germline): SGHTA, FQGTGA. V was shortened by 5 bases and J by 4 bases, with 17 bases between the two germline ends. This CDR3 is built from 15 residues. CDR3 in DNA: TGTGCCAGCAGCCAAAGTTGGCGGGCCGGAGAGACCCAGTACTTC. Translating gives CASSQSWRAGETQYF. Variable domain in full (rest from reference TRBV7-3 and TRBJ2-5): GAGVSQTPSNKVTEKGKYVELRCDPISGHTALYWYRQSLGQGPEFLIYFQGTGAADDSGLPNDRFFAVRPEGSVSTLKIQRTERGDSAVYLCASSQSWRAGETQYFGPGTRLLVL.

V is TRBV28 and J is TRBJ1-5; D uncertain. Germline assignment: CDR1 MDHEN and CDR2 SYDVKM. The CDR3 is 16 residues long. V gave up 6 bases and J gave up 2 bases, with 17 bases separating them. DNA for the CDR3: TGTGCCAGCAGGCCGGGTGCTAGGGAGGGCAATCAGCCCCAGCATTTT. Residues: CASRPGAREGNQPQHF.